Given below is one T cell receptor (beta chain) in context. This receptor's antigen is unknown. Base qualities are not recorded, but no much larger clone differs from it by a single base. This record comes from a study of neurological immune-mediated disorders (dated by TCRdb to the late 2010s). Background on the whole study: The study compared peripheral blood TCR-beta repertoires of HTLV-I-associated myelopathy (HAM/TSP) patients, multiple sclerosis patients and healthy controls using UMI-based sequencing. Longitudinal HAM/TSP and healthy donors were sampled at 3 time-points each (about 3-40 month intervals). Alongside PBMC samples, the set of some 98 TCR-beta libraries contained longitudinal samples, technical triplicates, and paired CD4+ and CD8+ T-cell subsets that had been sorted. The cohort comprised approximately 67 subjects: roughly 14 HAM/TSP patients, around 34 multiple sclerosis patients and about 20 healthy controls. Overall results and qualifications from the work: TCR clonal expansion was greatest in HAM/TSP patients and smallest in MS patients, who ranked below even healthy controls. Across subjects, expanded clones never shared an identical CDR3 amino acid sequence, which suggests that the TCR-beta repertoires in every group were private.

Interpreted using the paper, the time point label stands for: longitudinal time-point 3. Blood bank volunteers in Maryland, USA served as the healthy controls. Libraries from unsorted PBMCs were made from 2 million PBMCs kept in RNAlater at -80 degrees C until RNA extraction. PBMCs were separated from peripheral blood using Ficoll-Hypaque density gradient centrifugation and then cryopreserved in liquid nitrogen. CDR1 and CDR2, per the germline V gene (reference sequence), are DFQATT and SNEGSKA. From its cysteine to its phenylalanine, the CDR3 spans 15 amino acids. CDR3 DNA is the only sequence kept; it has 45 bases, read in frame from the first base. Relative to germline, V is missing 0 bases and J is missing 2 bases, with 4 bases of the junction outside any gene match. To synthesize cDNA, template-switch 5'RACE was performed with a primer carrying a 10-nucleotide random unique molecular identifier so that each TCR transcript was tagged. Every sequencing run yielded over 190 million TCR-beta sequences covering 15-18 subjects. Total RNA was extracted with the RNeasy kit. TCR-beta VDJ regions were amplified with primers for the TCR constant region and the 5'RACE anchor, using the KAPA Real-time Library Amplification kit. Sample indexes and Illumina adaptors were added in a first PCR, after which library yield was increased in a second PCR. After Ampure bead purification, the roughly 650 bp TCR product was size-selected on a 2% E-gel SizeSelection system. Before pooling, library quality was assessed on a Bioanalyzer, concentration was determined with Qubit, and library quantification was performed with the Kapa Library Quantification kit. An Illumina HiSeq 2500 was used to sequence the libraries paired-end at 2 x 150 bp. To increase sequence diversity, roughly 25-31% phiX was spiked into each library pool. From the authors' description of their analysis: The UMI-based MiGEC pipeline processed quality-filtered reads and removed over 80% of raw TCR sequences during error correction. VDJ genes were aligned to IMGT germline references, and each clonotype was defined by a unique CDR3 amino acid sequence together with V-J genes. Clonal expansion, Shannon diversity and CDR3 relatedness (CalcPairwiseDistances, ClusterSamples) were evaluated with VDJtools, and phylogenetic trees were built with CLCbio workbench. Expanded clones were defined as having at least 8 unique UMIs, based on coefficient-of-variation modelling across technical triplicates. TCRdb's own reprocessing of the public reads used fastp at Q25 and MiXCR and kept productive beta chains. Here each entry gathers all rows of one CDR3 protein and keeps the most common genes and DNA. In this record, the V and J calls reflect TCRdb's handling and not the investigators' own analysis. The sample includes some 55,000 distinct CDR3 sequences, with 7% to 9% observed a single time. Roughly 2% of the sample is held by the ten biggest clonotypes.

The origin of this receptor is a middle-aged woman in good health. Recombination joined TRBV20-1 with TRBJ1-3, with 7 central nucleotides matching TRBD1. The sequenced sample was PBMCs. The base sequence is TGCAGTGCTAGAGAGGGACAGAAGACTGGAAACACCATATATTTT. This gives the protein CSAREGQKTGNTIYF.